This T cell receptor beta chain originates from a study of blood T cell repertoires in COVID-19. Study-level background: Samples of COVID-19 (acute and convalescent) were obtained from the United States, Italy and Spain. The analysed material was cDNA or gDNA that came from T cells, B-cell-depleted T cells, or PBMCs.

This CDR3 has 15 residues. V was pared by 6 bases and J by 0 bases, with 5 bases of the junction left unmatched. The V gene's germline CDR1 is SNHLY and CDR2 FYNNEI. Original processing methods: Reference gene primer amplification yielded estimated nucleated cell counts. Assay: immunoSEQ multiplex PCR; the TCRdb copy retains only in-frame clones and omits some. V, J and clone size reflect that table, while D and trimming were determined from the DNA. The repertoire holds about 98,000 clones, with roughly 87% as singletons. The rearrangement uses TRBV2 and TRBJ1-3; TRBD1 matches at 7 bases. The TCR originated in a man between 65 and 85 years old with acute or convalescent COVID-19. The sequenced material came from peripheral blood. For the CDR3, the DNA is TGTGCCAGCAGCGTGGACAGGTCCTCTGGAAACACCATATATTTT. Translated, it gives CASSVDRSSGNTIYF.